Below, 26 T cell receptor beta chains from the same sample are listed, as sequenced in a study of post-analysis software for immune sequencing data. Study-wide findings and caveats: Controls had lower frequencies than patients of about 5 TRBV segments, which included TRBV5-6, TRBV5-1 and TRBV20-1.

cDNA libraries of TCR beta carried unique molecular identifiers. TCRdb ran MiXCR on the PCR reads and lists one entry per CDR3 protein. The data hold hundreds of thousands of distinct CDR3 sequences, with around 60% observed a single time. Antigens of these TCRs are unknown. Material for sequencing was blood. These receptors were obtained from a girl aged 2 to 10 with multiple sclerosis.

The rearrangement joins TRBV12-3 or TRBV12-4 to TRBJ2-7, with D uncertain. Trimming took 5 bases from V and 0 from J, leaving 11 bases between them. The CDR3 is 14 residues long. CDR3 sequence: CASSAIFGSYEQYF. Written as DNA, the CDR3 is TGTGCCAGCAGTGCGATCTTTGGCTCCTACGAGCAGTACTTC.

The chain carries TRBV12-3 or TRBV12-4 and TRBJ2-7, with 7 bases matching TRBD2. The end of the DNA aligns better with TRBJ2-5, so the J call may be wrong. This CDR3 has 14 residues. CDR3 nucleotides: TGTGCCAGCAGCAAAACTAGCGTCCCCGAGACCCAGTACTTC. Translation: CASSKTSVPETQYF.

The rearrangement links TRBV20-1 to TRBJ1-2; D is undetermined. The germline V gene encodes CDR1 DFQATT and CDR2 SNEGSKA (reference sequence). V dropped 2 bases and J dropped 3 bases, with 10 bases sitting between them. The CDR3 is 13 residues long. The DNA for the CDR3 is TGCAGTGCTAGATCGAAATTAGACTATGGCTACACCTTC. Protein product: CSARSKLDYGYTF.

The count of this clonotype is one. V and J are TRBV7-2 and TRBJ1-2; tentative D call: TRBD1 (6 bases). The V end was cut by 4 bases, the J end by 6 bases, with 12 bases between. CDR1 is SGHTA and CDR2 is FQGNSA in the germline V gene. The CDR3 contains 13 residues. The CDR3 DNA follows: TGTGCCAGCAGCTCCCGCCGGACAGATGGCTACACCTTC. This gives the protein CASSSRRTDGYTF.

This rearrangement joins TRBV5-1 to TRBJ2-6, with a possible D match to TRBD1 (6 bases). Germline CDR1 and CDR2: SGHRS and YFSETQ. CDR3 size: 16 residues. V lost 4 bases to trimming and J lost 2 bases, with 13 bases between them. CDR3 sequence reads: CASSTQGLPGANVLTF. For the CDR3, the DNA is TGCGCCAGCAGCACCCAGGGGTTACCTGGGGCCAACGTCCTGACTTTC.

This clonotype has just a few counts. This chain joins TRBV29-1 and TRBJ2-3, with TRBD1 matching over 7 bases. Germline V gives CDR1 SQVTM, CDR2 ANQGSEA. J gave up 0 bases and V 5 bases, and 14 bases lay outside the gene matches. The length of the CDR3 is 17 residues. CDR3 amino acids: CSVIIPEGAFSTDTQYF. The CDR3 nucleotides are TGCAGCGTTATAATACCTGAGGGGGCCTTTAGCACAGATACGCAGTATTTT.

The chain's CDR3 is CASSPPDFSGGGTQYF. The CDR3 coding sequence is TGTGCCAGCAGCCCCCCGGACTTCTCAGGGGGGGGAACGCAGTATTTT. The chain joins TRBV13 to TRBJ2-3; possibly TRBD1 or TRBD2 for D (7 bases each). The CDR3 runs to 16 residues. V was cut by 5 bases and J by 9 bases, with 24 bases left in between. The germline V gene has CDR1 PRHDT and CDR2 FYEKMQ (reference sequence). Based on the CDR3 plus reference TRBV13 and TRBJ2-3, the full variable domain is AAGVIQSPRHLIKEKRETATLKCYPIPRHDTVYWYQQGPGQDPQFLISFYEKMQSDKGSIPDRFSAQQFSDYHSELNMSSLELGDSALYFCASSPPDFSGGGTQYFGPGTRLTVL.

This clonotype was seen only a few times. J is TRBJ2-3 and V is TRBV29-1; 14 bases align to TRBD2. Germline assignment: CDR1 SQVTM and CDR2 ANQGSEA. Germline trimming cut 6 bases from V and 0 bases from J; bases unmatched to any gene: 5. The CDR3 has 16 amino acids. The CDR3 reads CSVLGLAGGSTDTQYF. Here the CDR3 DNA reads TGCAGCGTCTTAGGACTAGCGGGAGGCAGCACAGATACGCAGTATTTT.

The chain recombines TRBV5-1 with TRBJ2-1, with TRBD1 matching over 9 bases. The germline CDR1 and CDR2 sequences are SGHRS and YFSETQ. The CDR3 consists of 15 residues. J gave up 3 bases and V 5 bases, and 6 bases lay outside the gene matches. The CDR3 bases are TGCGCCAGCAGGGCGGACAGGGGTGACTACAATGAGCAGTTCTTC. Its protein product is CASRADRGDYNEQFF.

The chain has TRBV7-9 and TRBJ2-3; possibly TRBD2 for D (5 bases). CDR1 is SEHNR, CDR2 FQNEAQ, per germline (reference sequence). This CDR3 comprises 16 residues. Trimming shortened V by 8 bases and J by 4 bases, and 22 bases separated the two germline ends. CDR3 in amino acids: CASPSGVDQLADTQYF. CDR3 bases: TGTGCCAGCCCCTCCGGGGTGGACCAGTTGGCAGATACGCAGTATTTT.

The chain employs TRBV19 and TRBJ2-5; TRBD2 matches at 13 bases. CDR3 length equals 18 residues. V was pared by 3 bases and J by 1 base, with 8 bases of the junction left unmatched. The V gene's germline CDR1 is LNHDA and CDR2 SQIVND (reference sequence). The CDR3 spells CASSIGLAGELGQETQYF. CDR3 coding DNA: TGTGCCAGTAGTATTGGACTAGCGGGAGAACTGGGCCAAGAGACCCAGTACTTC.

The chain's CDR3 is CAISESEGRNNSPLHF. Written as DNA, the CDR3 is TGTGCCATCAGTGAGTCGGAGGGACGGAACAATTCACCCCTCCACTTT. The V call is TRBV10-3, the J call TRBJ1-6, with D perhaps TRBD1 (5 bases). Looked up from germline, CDR1 is ENHRY and CDR2 is SYGVKD. V was trimmed by 0 bases and J by 7 bases, leaving 13 bases between them. The length of the CDR3 is 16 residues.

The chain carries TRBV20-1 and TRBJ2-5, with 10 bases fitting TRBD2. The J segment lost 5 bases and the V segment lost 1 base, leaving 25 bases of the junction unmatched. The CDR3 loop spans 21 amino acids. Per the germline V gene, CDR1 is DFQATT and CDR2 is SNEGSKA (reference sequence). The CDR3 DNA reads TGCAGTGCTAGAGGATTCGGGGCTAGCGGGAGTGATTGGTCCGCCTCGGAGACCCAGTACTTC. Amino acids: CSARGFGASGSDWSASETQYF.

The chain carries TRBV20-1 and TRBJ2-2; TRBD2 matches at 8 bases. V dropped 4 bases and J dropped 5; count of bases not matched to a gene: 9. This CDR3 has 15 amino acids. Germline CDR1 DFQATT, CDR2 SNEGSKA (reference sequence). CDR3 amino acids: CSANRAGVRTGELFF. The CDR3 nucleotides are TGCAGTGCTAACAGAGCGGGGGTGAGAACCGGGGAGCTGTTTTTT.

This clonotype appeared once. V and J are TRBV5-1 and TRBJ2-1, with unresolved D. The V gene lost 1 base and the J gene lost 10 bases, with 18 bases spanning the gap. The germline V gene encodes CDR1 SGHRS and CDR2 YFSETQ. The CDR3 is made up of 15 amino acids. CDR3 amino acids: CASSLITTGSKEQFF. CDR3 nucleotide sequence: TGCGCCAGCAGCTTGATAACCACCGGGTCAAAAGAGCAGTTCTTC.

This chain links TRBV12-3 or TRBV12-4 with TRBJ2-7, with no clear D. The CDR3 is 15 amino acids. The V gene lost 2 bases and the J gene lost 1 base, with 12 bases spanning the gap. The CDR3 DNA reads TGTGCCAGCAGTTTATCGAGGCTCTCATCCTACGAGCAGTACTTC. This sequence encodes CASSLSRLSSYEQYF.

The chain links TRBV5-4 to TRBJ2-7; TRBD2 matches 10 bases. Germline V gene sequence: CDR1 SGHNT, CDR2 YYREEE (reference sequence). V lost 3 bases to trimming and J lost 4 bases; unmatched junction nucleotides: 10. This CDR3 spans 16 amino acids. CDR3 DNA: TGTGCCAGCAGCTCTACAGCCGCTAGCGGGAGTTACGAGCAGTACTTC. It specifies CASSSTAASGSYEQYF.

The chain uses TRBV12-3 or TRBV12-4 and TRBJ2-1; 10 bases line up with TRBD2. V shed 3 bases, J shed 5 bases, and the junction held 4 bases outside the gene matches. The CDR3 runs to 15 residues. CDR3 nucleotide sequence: TGTGCCAGCAGTTTGAATCTAGCGGGGGACAATGAGCAGTTCTTC. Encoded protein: CASSLNLAGDNEQFF.

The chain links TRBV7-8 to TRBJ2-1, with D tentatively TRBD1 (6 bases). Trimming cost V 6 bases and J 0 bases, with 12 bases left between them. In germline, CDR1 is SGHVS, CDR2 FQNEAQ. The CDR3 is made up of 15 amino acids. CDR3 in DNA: TGTGCCAGCAGTATTAGGGGGAGCTCCTACAATGAGCAGTTCTTC. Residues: CASSIRGSSYNEQFF.

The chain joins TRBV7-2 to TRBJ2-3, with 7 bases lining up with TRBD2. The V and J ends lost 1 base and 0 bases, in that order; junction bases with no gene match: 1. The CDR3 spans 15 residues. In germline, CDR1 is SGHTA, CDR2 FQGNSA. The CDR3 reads CASSLVAGSTDTQYF. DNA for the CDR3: TGTGCCAGCAGCTTAGTAGCGGGCAGCACAGATACGCAGTATTTT. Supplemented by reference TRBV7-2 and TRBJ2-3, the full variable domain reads GAGVSQSPSNKVTEKGKDVELRCDPISGHTALYWYRQSLGQGLEFLIYFQGNSAPDKSGLPSDRFSAERTGGSVSTLTIQRTQQEDSAVYLCASSLVAGSTDTQYFGPGTRLTVL.

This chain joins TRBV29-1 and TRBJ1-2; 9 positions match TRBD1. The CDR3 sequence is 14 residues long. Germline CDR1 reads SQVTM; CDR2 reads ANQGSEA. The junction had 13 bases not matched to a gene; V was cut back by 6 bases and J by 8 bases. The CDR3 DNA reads TGCAGCGTCTCCGTAGGACAGGGGCAATTCGGCTACACCTTC. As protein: CSVSVGQGQFGYTF.

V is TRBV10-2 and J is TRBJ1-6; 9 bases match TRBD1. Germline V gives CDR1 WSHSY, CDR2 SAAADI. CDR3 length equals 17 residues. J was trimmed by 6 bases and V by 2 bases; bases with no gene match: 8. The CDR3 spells CASSEPGTGFGNSPLHF. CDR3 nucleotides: TGCGCCAGCAGTGAGCCCGGGACAGGGTTCGGTAATTCACCCCTCCACTTT.

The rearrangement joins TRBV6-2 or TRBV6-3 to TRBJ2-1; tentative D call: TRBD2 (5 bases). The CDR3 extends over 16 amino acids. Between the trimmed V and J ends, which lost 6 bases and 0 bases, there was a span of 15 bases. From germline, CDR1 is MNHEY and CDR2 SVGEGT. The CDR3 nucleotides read TGTGCCAGCAGCGTTAGGTGGGAGAGCTCCTACAATGAGCAGTTCTTC. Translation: CASSVRWESSYNEQFF.

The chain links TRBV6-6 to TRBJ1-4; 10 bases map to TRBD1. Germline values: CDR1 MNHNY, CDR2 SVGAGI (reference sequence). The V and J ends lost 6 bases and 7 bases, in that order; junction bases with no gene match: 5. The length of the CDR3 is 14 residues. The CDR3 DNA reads TGTGCCAGCAGACCGGGACAGGGGATTGAAAAACTGTTTTTT. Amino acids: CASRPGQGIEKLFF.

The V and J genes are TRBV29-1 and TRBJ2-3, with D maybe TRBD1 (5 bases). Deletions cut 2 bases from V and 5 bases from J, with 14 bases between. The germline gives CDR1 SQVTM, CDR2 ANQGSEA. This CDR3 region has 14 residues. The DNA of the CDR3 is TGCAGCGTTGAAAGGCCAGGGCACCTAGATACGCAGTATTTT. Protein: CSVERPGHLDTQYF.

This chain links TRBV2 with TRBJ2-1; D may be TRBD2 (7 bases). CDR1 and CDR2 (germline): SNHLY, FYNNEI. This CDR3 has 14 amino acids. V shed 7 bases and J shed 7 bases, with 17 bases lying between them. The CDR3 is CASNDGGAHNEQFF. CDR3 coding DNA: TGTGCCAGCAACGATGGGGGGGCGCATAATGAGCAGTTCTTC.